These T cell receptor beta chains were read from a single sample in a study of blood T cell repertoires in COVID-19. The method was immunoSEQ multiplex PCR; TCRdb's version includes in-frame clones alone and lacks a portion of them. The sample lists roughly 190,000 clones; under 80% were seen once. Sample: PBMCs or T cells enriched from blood (not recorded which). These TCRs come from a woman aged 45 to 65 with acute COVID-19. Both conserved end residues are part of each CDR3. Fields, in order: V gene, clone size, J gene, CDR3 length, D gene, CDR3 protein, CDR3 DNA. D genes are given only for firm matches. Clone size is stated in some rows and not others, as once, few, many or a class when expanded.

TRBV19	many	TRBJ1-4	16	-	CASSDGAGGHNEKLFF	TGTGCCAGTAGCGACGGTGCGGGGGGCCATAATGAAAAACTGTTTTTT
TRBV29-1	few	TRBJ1-2	15	TRBD1	CSVGSSRGLSYGYTF	TGCAGCGTTGGTAGCTCCAGGGGGCTTTCCTATGGCTACACCTTC
TRBV5-1	-	TRBJ2-5	14	-	CASSLQDARETQYF	TGCGCCAGCAGCTTACAGGATGCGCGGGAGACCCAGTACTTC
TRBV6-5	few	TRBJ1-1	14	TRBD1	CASRDLNTGGVAFF	TGTGCCAGCAGAGACCTTAATACAGGGGGCGTAGCTTTCTTT
TRBV7-2	few	TRBJ2-1	17	TRBD1	CASSLPLAGGRYNEQFF	TGTGCCAGCAGCTTGCCGTTAGCAGGGGGACGCTACAATGAGCAGTTCTTC
TRBV30	-	TRBJ1-2	13	TRBD1	CAWSGQGGYGYTF	TGTGCCTGGAGTGGACAGGGTGGCTATGGCTACACCTTC
TRBV3-1/TRBV3-2	-	TRBJ2-6	16	-	CASSQLRHSGANVLTF	TGTGCCAGCAGCCAACTACGCCATTCTGGGGCCAACGTCCTGACTTTC
TRBV4-1	once	TRBJ2-3	19	TRBD1	CASSQLVQGVLYSSDTQYF	TGCGCCAGCAGCCAGCTTGTACAGGGGGTCCTATATAGCTCAGATACGCAGTATTTT
TRBV29-1	-	TRBJ2-3	16	-	CSVPTQPLIAADTQYF	TGCAGCGTTCCCACCCAACCTCTGATAGCGGCAGATACGCAGTATTTT
TRBV7-9	-	TRBJ1-5	18	TRBD1	CASSPAPGQGALRQPQHF	TGTGCCAGCAGTCCCGCCCCTGGACAGGGGGCTTTGCGACAGCCCCAGCATTTT
TRBV4-3	-	TRBJ2-1	15	-	CASSQEAVSYNEQFF	TGCGCCAGCAGCCAAGAGGCGGTATCCTACAATGAGCAGTTCTTC
TRBV5-5	-	TRBJ1-5	16	-	CASSFFSGGSNQPQHF	TGTGCCAGCAGCTTTTTTAGTGGGGGGAGCAATCAGCCCCAGCATTTT
TRBV18	-	TRBJ1-2	16	TRBD1	CASSPPGQGGNYGYTF	TGTGCCAGCTCACCCCCGGGACAGGGGGGAAACTATGGCTACACCTTC
TRBV5-1	few	TRBJ2-2	15	-	CASSLGPRDTGELFF	TGCGCCAGCAGCTTGGGTCCCAGGGACACCGGGGAGCTGTTTTTT
TRBV3-1/TRBV3-2	-	TRBJ1-2	14	TRBD1	CASSQGQGAGGYTF	TGTGCCAGCAGCCAAGGACAGGGGGCAGGAGGCTACACCTTC
TRBV28	-	TRBJ2-1	13	-	CASSPTQTEEQFF	TGTGCCAGCAGTCCTACCCAGACAGAGGAGCAGTTCTTC
TRBV19	once	TRBJ2-3	14	-	CASSIPGITDTQYF	TGTGCCAGTAGTATTCCAGGTATCACAGATACGCAGTATTTT
TRBV10-1	few	TRBJ2-1	15	TRBD2	CASSPASGEYNEQFF	TGCGCCAGCAGTCCCGCTAGCGGCGAATACAATGAGCAGTTCTTC
TRBV7-9	-	TRBJ1-2	15	TRBD1	CASSAAGTGGYGYTF	TGTGCCAGCAGCGCCGCCGGGACAGGTGGCTATGGCTACACCTTC
TRBV19	-	TRBJ1-5	16	TRBD1	CASSIRGPGSNQPQHF	TGTGCCAGTAGTATTAGGGGGCCGGGGAGCAATCAGCCCCAGCATTTT
TRBV4-1	-	TRBJ1-4	16	-	CASSQSREALNEKLFF	TGCGCCAGCAGCCAATCCCGGGAGGCATTAAATGAAAAACTGTTTTTT
TRBV19	-	TRBJ1-2	15	TRBD1	CASSIEGTGNYGYTF	TGTGCCAGTAGTATAGAAGGGACAGGGAACTATGGCTACACCTTC
TRBV10-3	-	TRBJ2-2	17	TRBD2	CAISGGGRNTNTGELFF	TGTGCCATCAGTGGGGGGGGAAGAAACACGAACACCGGGGAGCTGTTTTTT
TRBV2	many	TRBJ1-6	14	TRBD1	CASTPQGASSPLHF	TGTGCCAGCACCCCCCAGGGGGCTAGTTCACCCCTCCACTTT
TRBV7-9	-	TRBJ2-3	18	TRBD2	CASSLANTGTRNTDTQYF	TGTGCCAGCAGCTTAGCGAATACCGGGACTAGGAACACAGATACGCAGTATTTT
TRBV10-3	-	TRBJ1-5	14	TRBD1	CAIKGQGSNQPQHF	TGTGCCATCAAAGGACAGGGAAGCAATCAGCCCCAGCATTTT